Shown below are 21 T cell receptor beta chains from a single sample sequenced in a study of blood T cell repertoires in COVID-19 (dated by TCRdb to the early 2020s). Preparation of the library involved the immunoSEQ multiplex PCR assay. Held by TCRdb, this immuneACCESS table contains in-frame sequences only and omits some clones. Under half of the omission traces to an unresolved V gene where checked; the cause of the rest is unknown. The table for this sample lists about 200,000 clones; 85% to 90% of them were counted only once. About a tenth of the sample goes to the ten largest clones. Material for sequencing was peripheral blood. Receptors were obtained from a woman between 45 and 60 years old with COVID-19, enrolled during active disease.

The chain employs TRBV27 and TRBJ2-7, with 8 nucleotides matching TRBD1. Losses at the gene ends were 5 bases for V and 7 bases for J; bases not matched to a gene: 13. The CDR3 spans 15 residues. Germline V CDR1 and CDR2: MNHEY, SMNVEV (reference sequence). CDR3 protein: CASSPMTGVLGEQYF. For the CDR3, the DNA is TGTGCCAGCAGTCCAATGACAGGGGTACTGGGAGAGCAGTACTTC.

J is TRBJ1-1 and V is TRBV12-3 or TRBV12-4, with a weak D call TRBD1 (5 bases). The ends were cut back, 3 bases at V and 1 base at J, with 6 bases in the middle. The CDR3 is 13 amino acids. CDR3 nucleotide sequence: TGTGCCAGCAGTTTCGGGGGGAACACTGAAGCTTTCTTT. Translation: CASSFGGNTEAFF.

This clone was observed a handful of times. The chain employs TRBV19 and TRBJ1-6, with D uncertain. This CDR3 is built from 15 residues. Germline V gives CDR1 LNHDA, CDR2 SQIVND (reference sequence). V shed 7 bases and J shed 0 bases, with 10 bases lying between them. The CDR3 DNA reads as TGTGCCAGTAAAAACTTGAGCTCCTATAATTCACCCCTCCACTTT. Translating it yields CASKNLSSYNSPLHF.

V and J are TRBV28 and TRBJ1-2; possible D gene TRBD1, 5 bases. The germline gives CDR1 MDHEN, CDR2 SYDVKM. This CDR3 region has 14 residues. Trimming removed 5 bases from V and 7 bases from J, with 17 bases in between. The CDR3 DNA is TGTGCCAGCAGTCCCGCGGGGGGAGTTGGTGGCTACACCTTC. Its translation is CASSPAGGVGGYTF.

J is TRBJ2-1 and V is TRBV6-6, with 7 bases that match TRBD1. CDR1 and CDR2 from the germline V gene are MNHNY and SVGAGI (reference sequence). V gave up 3 bases and J gave up 5 bases; unmatched junction bases: 4. The length of the CDR3 is 14 residues. In DNA, the CDR3 is TGTGCCAGCAGTTATTGGCAGGGGGACAATGAGCAGTTCTTC. The encoded protein is CASSYWQGDNEQFF.

The CDR3 DNA sequence: TGTGCCAGCACTAGGGGTTACGAGCAGTACTTC. Protein sequence: CASTRGYEQYF. The V gene is TRBV28, the J gene TRBJ2-7; D perhaps matches TRBD1 (5 bases). The germline V gene has CDR1 MDHEN and CDR2 SYDVKM. V was clipped by 7 bases and J by 4 bases, with 8 bases between them. The CDR3 consists of 11 residues.

V gene TRBV2 combines with J gene TRBJ1-2, with D possibly being TRBD1 (6 bases). Germline CDR1 reads SNHLY; CDR2 reads FYNNEI. CDR3 length: 13 amino acids. Trimming stripped 8 bases from V and 8 bases from J, with 18 bases between. The CDR3 DNA follows: TGTGCCAGCCTCCGGGGGGGGGCGGTCGGCTACACCTTC. Translation gives CASLRGGAVGYTF. Together with reference TRBV2 and TRBJ1-2, the CDR3 gives the full variable domain: EPEVTQTPSHQVTQMGQEVILRCVPISNHLYFYWYRQILGQKVEFLVSFYNNEISEKSEIFDDQFSVERPDGSNFTLKIRSTKLEDSAMYFCASLRGGAVGYTFGSGTRLTVV.

This chain uses TRBV4-1 with TRBJ1-2, with D maybe TRBD1 (6 bases). The CDR3 length is 15 residues. Per the germline V gene, CDR1 is MGHRA and CDR2 is YSYEKL. V lost 0 bases, J lost 2 bases, and 10 bases lay in between. The CDR3 bases are TGCGCCAGCAGCCAAGATGTCAGGGGCAACTATGGCTACACCTTC. Protein product: CASSQDVRGNYGYTF.

This clone has only a few counts. The gene calls are TRBV6-1 and TRBJ2-1; the match to TRBD2 covers 14 bases. From germline, CDR1 is MNHNS and CDR2 SASEGT. Losses at the gene ends were 3 bases for V and 9 bases for J; bases not matched to a gene: 1. This CDR3 region has 14 residues. The CDR3 DNA is TGTGCCAGCAGTGAGACTAGCGGGGGGGCTGAGCAGTTCTTC. It yields the protein CASSETSGGAEQFF.

This clone was counted a single time. The chain carries TRBV29-1 and TRBJ1-2; D gene unclear. The V end lost 6 bases, the J end lost 3 bases, and 14 bases lay between the germline ends. CDR3 size: 13 residues. Germline CDR1 reads SQVTM; CDR2 reads ANQGSEA. CDR3 DNA sequence: TGCAGCGTGTTCGGCCTGGGAGACTATGGCTACACCTTC. Protein product: CSVFGLGDYGYTF.

V is TRBV10-1 and J is TRBJ2-7; tentatively, D is TRBD1 (5 bases). CDR3 length: 13 amino acids. Germline CDR1 reads WNHNN; CDR2 reads SYGVQD (reference sequence). Trimming left V 8 bases short and J 0 bases short, with 11 bases between. CDR3 residues: CASPYDSSYEQYV. The CDR3 nucleotides are TGCGCCAGCCCCTACGACAGCTCCTACGAGCAGTACGTC.

The chain recombines TRBV7-6 with TRBJ2-5, with D uncertain. Germline-derived CDR1 and CDR2 are SGHVS and FNYEAQ. The length of the CDR3 is 13 residues. Trimming pared 4 bases from V and 5 bases from J, leaving 11 bases between. CDR3 coding DNA: TGTGCCAGCAGCTCTGCGGTTAGGGAGACCCAGTACTTC. It is translated as CASSSAVRETQYF.

The rearrangement joins TRBV19 to TRBJ2-5; TRBD1 matches at 9 bases. The J segment lost 5 bases and the V segment lost 3 bases, leaving 10 bases of the junction unmatched. Germline V gene lookup returns CDR1 LNHDA and CDR2 SQIVND (reference sequence). The CDR3 is 16 residues long. CDR3 DNA: TGTGCCAGTAGTATCTTCTTCGACAGGGGGAATGAGACCCAGTACTTC. It translates to CASSIFFDRGNETQYF.

In its sample, this clone was seen once. The chain carries TRBV19 and TRBJ1-1; no clear D gene. CDR1 is LNHDA, CDR2 SQIVND, per germline (reference sequence). CDR3 length: 14 amino acids. V shed 5 bases and J shed 1 base, with 11 bases lying between them. The CDR3 protein is CASSLGLANTEAFF. The CDR3 region has the DNA TGTGCCAGTAGTTTAGGCTTGGCGAACACTGAAGCTTTCTTT. Supplemented by reference TRBV19 and TRBJ1-1, the full variable domain reads DGGITQSPKYLFRKEGQNVTLSCEQNLNHDAMYWYRQDPGQGLRLIYYSQIVNDFQKGDIAEGYSVSREKKESFPLTVTSAQKNPTAFYLCASSLGLANTEAFFGQGTRLTVV.

The sample holds one count of this clone. The chain employs TRBV30 and TRBJ1-5; D gene unclear. CDR1 is GTSNPN and CDR2 is SVGIG in the germline V gene (reference sequence). The V end was cut by 0 bases, the J end by 6 bases, with 12 bases between. CDR3 length equals 14 residues. CDR3 bases: TGTGCCTGGAGTGTTAACGGACTCGGTCAGCCCCAGCATTTT. As protein: CAWSVNGLGQPQHF.

The CDR3 DNA reads as TGTGCCAGCAGCCCCCCAAAAGCCTACTACACCTTC. Residues: CASSPPKAYYTF. The rearrangement uses TRBV7-9 and TRBJ1-2; D not certain. The ends were cut back, 5 bases at V and 10 bases at J, with 14 bases in the middle. CDR3 length: 12 residues. Per the germline V gene, CDR1 is SEHNR and CDR2 is FQNEAQ (reference sequence).

CDR3 sequence reads: CATSREIRDRHGYTF. The CDR3 DNA follows: TGTGCCACCAGCAGAGAAATCCGGGACAGGCATGGCTACACCTTC. The J gene is TRBJ1-2, the V gene TRBV15; 8 bases map to TRBD1. This CDR3 has 15 residues. The J segment lost 6 bases and the V segment lost 0 bases, leaving 6 bases of the junction unmatched. Germline V CDR1 and CDR2: LNHNV, YYDKDF (reference sequence).

The chain couples TRBV7-2 to TRBJ2-7; 7 nucleotides align to TRBD1. Germline V gene sequence: CDR1 SGHTA, CDR2 FQGNSA. J gave up 1 base and V 6 bases, and 6 bases lay outside the gene matches. The CDR3 spans 14 residues. The CDR3 DNA is TGTGCCAGCAGGAAACGACAGGGTTCCTACGAGCAGTACTTC. This translates into CASRKRQGSYEQYF. Looking up the rest from reference TRBV7-2 and TRBJ2-7 gives the full variable domain: GAGVSQSPSNKVTEKGKDVELRCDPISGHTALYWYRQSLGQGLEFLIYFQGNSAPDKSGLPSDRFSAERTGGSVSTLTIQRTQQEDSAVYLCASRKRQGSYEQYFGPGTRLTVT.

The chain uses TRBV19 and TRBJ2-7; no definite D call. Trimming left V 4 bases short and J 0 bases short, with 7 bases between. Germline lookup yields CDR1 LNHDA and CDR2 SQIVND (reference sequence). The CDR3 consists of 13 residues. The DNA of the CDR3 is TGTGCCAGTAGTAACGGTGACTCCTACGAGCAGTACTTC. This translates into CASSNGDSYEQYF.

Here the CDR3 DNA reads TGTGCCTGGAGTGAGGGGGGGGCCCCCCCCTACGAGCAGTACTTC. This sequence encodes CAWSEGGAPPYEQYF. The chain recombines TRBV30 with TRBJ2-7; D may be TRBD2 (7 bases). V shed 1 base and J shed 2 bases, with 15 bases lying between them. The germline gives CDR1 GTSNPN, CDR2 SVGIG (reference sequence). The CDR3 spans 15 residues.

CDR3 DNA: TGTGCCTGGAGAGGGACAGGTCGGGGGATAGCAACTAATGAAAAACTGTTTTTT. Translation gives CAWRGTGRGIATNEKLFF. The V and J genes are TRBV30 and TRBJ1-4; 8 bases fit TRBD1. Germline V lookup: CDR1 GTSNPN, CDR2 SVGIG (reference sequence). This CDR3 region has 18 residues. V lost 3 bases to trimming and J lost 0 bases; unmatched junction nucleotides: 12.